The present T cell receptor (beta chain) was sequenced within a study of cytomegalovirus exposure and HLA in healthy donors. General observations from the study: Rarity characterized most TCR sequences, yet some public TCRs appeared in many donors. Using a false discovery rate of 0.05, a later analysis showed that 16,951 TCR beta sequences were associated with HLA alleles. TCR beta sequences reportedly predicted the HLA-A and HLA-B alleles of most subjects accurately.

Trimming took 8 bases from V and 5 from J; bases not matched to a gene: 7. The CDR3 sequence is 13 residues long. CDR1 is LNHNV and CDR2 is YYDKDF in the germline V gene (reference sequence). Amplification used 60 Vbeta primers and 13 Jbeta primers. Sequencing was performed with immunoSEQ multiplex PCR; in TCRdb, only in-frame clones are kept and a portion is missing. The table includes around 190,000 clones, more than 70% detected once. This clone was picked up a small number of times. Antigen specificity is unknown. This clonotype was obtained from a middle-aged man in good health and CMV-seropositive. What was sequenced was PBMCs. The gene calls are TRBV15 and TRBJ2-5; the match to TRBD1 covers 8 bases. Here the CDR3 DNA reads TGTGCCACCGGCCAGGGGGCTTGGGAGACCCAGTACTTC. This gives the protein CATGQGAWETQYF.